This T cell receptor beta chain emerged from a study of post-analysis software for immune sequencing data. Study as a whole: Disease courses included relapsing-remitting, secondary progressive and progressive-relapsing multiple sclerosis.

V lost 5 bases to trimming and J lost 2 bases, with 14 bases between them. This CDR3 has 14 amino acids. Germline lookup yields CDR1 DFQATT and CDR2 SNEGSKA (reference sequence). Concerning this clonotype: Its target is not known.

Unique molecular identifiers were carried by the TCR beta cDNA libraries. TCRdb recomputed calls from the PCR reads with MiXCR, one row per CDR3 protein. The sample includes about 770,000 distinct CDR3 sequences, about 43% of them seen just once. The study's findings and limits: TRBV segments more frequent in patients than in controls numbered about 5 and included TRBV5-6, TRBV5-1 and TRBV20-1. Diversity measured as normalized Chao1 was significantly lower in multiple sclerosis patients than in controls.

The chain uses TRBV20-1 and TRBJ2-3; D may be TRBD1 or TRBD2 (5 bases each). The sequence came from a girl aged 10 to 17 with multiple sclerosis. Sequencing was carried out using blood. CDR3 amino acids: CSARDRGSTDTQYF. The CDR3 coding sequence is TGCAGTGCTCGGGACCGAGGTTCCACAGATACGCAGTATTTT.